These 2 T cell receptor beta chains originate from one sample sequenced in a study of T-cell memory formation after mild COVID-19. MiXCR, applied by TCRdb to the 5' RACE reads, yields one record per CDR3 protein. The data show over 350,000 distinct CDR3 sequences, roughly 15% seen once. Sequences were obtained from PBMCs or a T cell subset sorted from them (not recorded which). These receptors originate from a man aged 18 to 29 who had mild COVID-19 (a few samples of this study predate the infection). Cell type and time point are not known.

This clonotype has a count of ten or more. The chain is built from TRBV6-6 and TRBJ1-6, with 8 positions matching TRBD1. V lost 4 bases and J lost 10; bases outside the gene matches: 6. The CDR3 runs 14 residues. In germline, CDR1 is MNHNY, CDR2 SVGAGI (reference sequence). The CDR3 DNA reads TGTGCCAGCAGTTCCAGGGGGCCAGGGTCACCCCTCCACTTT. Translating it yields CASSSRGPGSPLHF.

V gene TRBV5-1 combines with J gene TRBJ1-2, with D unresolved. This CDR3 has 14 amino acids. CDR1 is SGHRS, CDR2 YFSETQ, per germline. Between the trimmed V and J ends, which lost 0 bases and 6 bases, there was a span of 12 bases. DNA of the CDR3: TGCGCCAGCAGCTTGGAACAGCCCACGGATGGCTACACCTTC. Translated, it gives CASSLEQPTDGYTF.